Given below is one T cell receptor beta chain in context. Its antigen is not identified. These data originate in a study of chemoradiotherapy in HPV16-positive cancers. Here immunoSEQ multiplex PCR was the method, and the copy in TCRdb shows in-frame clones only, minus some. The profile shows about 29,000 clones, around 93% of them singletons. General study points: HPV-specific T cells were functionally defined from only a couple of HPV16-positive patients. Non-HPV-specific T cells did not expand in tumors during treatment, whereas candidate HPV-specific clones and E7-related motifs did. For HPV16-positive patients, expanding HPV-responsive T cells associated with longer recurrence-free survival.

The clonotype originates from a human donor with HPV-associated anogenital cancer. The input for sequencing was blood, taken from a patient who underwent chemoradiotherapy.

CDR3: CASSSLVGGEQYF. DNA of the CDR3: TGTGCCAGCAGTTCCCTCGTCGGGGGCGAGCAGTACTTC. The chain uses TRBV27 and TRBJ2-7, with D tentatively TRBD2 (6 bases). Germline CDR1 and CDR2: MNHEY and SMNVEV (reference sequence). V dropped 4 bases and J dropped 6 bases, with 13 bases sitting between them. The CDR3 runs to 13 residues.